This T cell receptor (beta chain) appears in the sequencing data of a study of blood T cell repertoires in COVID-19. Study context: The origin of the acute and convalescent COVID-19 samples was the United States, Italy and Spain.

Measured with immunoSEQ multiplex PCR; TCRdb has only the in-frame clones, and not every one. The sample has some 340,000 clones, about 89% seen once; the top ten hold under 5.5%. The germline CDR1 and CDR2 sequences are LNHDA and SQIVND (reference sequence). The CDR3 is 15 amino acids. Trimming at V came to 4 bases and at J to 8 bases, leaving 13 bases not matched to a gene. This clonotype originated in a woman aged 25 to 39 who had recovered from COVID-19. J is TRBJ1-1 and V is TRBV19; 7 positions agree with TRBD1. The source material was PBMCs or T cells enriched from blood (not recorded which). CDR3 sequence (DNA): TGTGCCAGTAGTAGGGACAGAGACCCCCGGACCGAAGCTTTCTTT. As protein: CASSRDRDPRTEAFF. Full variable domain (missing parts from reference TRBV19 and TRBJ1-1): DGGITQSPKYLFRKEGQNVTLSCEQNLNHDAMYWYRQDPGQGLRLIYYSQIVNDFQKGDIAEGYSVSREKKESFPLTVTSAQKNPTAFYLCASSRDRDPRTEAFFGQGTRLTVV.